This T cell receptor (beta chain) was obtained from a study of T cell repertoires in cytomegalovirus infection. Study-level background: Both CMV infection and a matching HLA type were indicated by public TCR beta signatures.

This clonotype has only a few counts. The antigen is undetermined. The CDR3 totals 15 residues. The V end was cut by 5 bases, the J end by 6 bases, with 19 bases between. In germline, CDR1 is SGHVS, CDR2 FNYEAQ. One entry per CDR3 protein results from TCRdb running MiXCR on the reads. The sample has a few hundred thousand distinct CDR3 sequences; approximately 42% are singletons. Study-level findings and limits: HLA-C-restricted CMV clonotypes gave the most frequent clonotype in two of eight donors.

The sequence came from a human donor in good health (CMV status not recorded). Some clones in this sample may be carry-over from other donors' samples. Sequences were derived from cultured PBMCs, sampled from culture after CMV antigen stimulation. This chain connects TRBV7-6 to TRBJ1-1; no clear D gene. Here the CDR3 reads CASSDLKRVDAEAFF. The CDR3 DNA reads TGTGCCAGCAGCGATCTAAAAAGGGTAGACGCTGAAGCTTTCTTT.